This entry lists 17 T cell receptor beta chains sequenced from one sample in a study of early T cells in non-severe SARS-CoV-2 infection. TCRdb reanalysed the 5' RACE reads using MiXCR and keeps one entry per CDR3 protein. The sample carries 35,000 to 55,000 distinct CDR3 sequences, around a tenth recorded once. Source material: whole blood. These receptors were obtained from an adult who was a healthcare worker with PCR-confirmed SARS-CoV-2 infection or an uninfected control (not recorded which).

Here the CDR3 reads CASSYSGSPLHF. The DNA of the CDR3 is TGTGCCAGCAGTTACTCTGGGTCACCCCTCCACTTT. This rearrangement joins TRBV6-6 to TRBJ1-6, with D hard to call. Trimming took off 0 bases at V and 10 bases at J, with 4 bases between the two ends. The CDR3 extends over 12 amino acids. Germline V CDR1 and CDR2: MNHNY, SVGAGI (reference sequence).

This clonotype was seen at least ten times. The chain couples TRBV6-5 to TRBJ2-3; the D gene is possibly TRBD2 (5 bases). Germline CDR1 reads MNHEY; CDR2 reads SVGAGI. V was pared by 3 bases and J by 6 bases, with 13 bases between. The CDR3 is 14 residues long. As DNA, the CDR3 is TGTGCCAGCAGTTATACCGCTAGCTCTGATACGCAGTATTTT. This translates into CASSYTASSDTQYF.

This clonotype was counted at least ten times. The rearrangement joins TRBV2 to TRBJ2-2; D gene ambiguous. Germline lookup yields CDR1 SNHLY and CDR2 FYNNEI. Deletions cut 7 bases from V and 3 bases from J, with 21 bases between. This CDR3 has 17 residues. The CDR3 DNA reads TGTGCCAGCACCACCCTCAAGAAAAATCTAGACACCGGGGAGCTGTTTTTT. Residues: CASTTLKKNLDTGELFF.

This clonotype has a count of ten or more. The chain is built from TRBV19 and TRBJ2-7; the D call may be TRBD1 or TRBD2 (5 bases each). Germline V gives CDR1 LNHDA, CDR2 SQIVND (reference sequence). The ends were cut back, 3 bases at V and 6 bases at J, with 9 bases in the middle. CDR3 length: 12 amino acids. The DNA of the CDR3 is TGTGCCAGTAGTATTGGGACCACCGAGCAGTACTTC. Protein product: CASSIGTTEQYF.

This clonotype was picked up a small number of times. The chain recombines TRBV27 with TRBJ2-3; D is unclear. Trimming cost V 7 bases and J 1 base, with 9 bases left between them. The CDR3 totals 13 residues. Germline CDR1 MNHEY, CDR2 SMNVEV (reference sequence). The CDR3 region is CASIGTGTDTQYF. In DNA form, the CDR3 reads TGTGCCAGCATCGGTACCGGCACAGATACGCAGTATTTT.

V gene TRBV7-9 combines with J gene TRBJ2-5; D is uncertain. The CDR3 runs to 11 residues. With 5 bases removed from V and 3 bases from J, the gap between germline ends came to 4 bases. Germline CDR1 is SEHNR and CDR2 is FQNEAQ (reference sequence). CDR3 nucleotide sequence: TGTGCCAGCAGCGACGAAGAGACCCAGTACTTC. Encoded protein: CASSDEETQYF.

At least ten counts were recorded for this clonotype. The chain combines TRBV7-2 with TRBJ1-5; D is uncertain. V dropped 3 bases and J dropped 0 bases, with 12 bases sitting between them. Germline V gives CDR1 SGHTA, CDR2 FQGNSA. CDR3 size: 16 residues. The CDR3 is CASSFGSGGSNQPQHF. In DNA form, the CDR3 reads TGTGCCAGCAGCTTCGGGTCCGGTGGTAGCAATCAGCCCCAGCATTTT.

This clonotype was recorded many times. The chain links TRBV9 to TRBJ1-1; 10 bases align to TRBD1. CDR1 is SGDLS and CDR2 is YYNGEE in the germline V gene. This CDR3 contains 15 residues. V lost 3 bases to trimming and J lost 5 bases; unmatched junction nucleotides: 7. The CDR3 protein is CASSAPTGGYTEAFF. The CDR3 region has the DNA TGTGCCAGCAGCGCACCGACAGGGGGCTATACTGAAGCTTTCTTT.

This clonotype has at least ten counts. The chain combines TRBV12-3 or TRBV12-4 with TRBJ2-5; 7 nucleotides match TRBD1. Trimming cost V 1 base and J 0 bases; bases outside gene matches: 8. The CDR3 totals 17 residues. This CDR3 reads CASSLGGTGAYQETQYF. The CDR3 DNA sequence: TGTGCCAGCAGTTTAGGCGGTACAGGGGCGTACCAAGAGACCCAGTACTTC.

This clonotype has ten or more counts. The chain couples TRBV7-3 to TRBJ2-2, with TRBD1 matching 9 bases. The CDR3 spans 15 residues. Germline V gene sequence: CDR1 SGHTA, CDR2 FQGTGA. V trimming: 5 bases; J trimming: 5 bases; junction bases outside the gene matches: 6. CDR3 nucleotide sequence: TGTGCCAGCAGCCAGGGGACAGGGAAAACCGGGGAGCTGTTTTTT. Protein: CASSQGTGKTGELFF.

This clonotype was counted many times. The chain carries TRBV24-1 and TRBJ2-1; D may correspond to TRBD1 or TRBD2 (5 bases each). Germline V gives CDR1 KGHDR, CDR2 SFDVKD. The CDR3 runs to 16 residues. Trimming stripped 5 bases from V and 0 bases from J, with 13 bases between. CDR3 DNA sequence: TGTGCCACCAGTGGGCCGGGACCTAGCTCCTACAATGAGCAGTTCTTC. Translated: CATSGPGPSSYNEQFF.

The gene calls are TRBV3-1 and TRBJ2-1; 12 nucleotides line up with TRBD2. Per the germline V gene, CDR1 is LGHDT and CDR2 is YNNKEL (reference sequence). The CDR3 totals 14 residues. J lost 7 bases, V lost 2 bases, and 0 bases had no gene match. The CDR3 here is CASSQLAGGNEQFF. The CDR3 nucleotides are TGTGCCAGCAGCCAACTAGCGGGAGGGAATGAGCAGTTCTTC.

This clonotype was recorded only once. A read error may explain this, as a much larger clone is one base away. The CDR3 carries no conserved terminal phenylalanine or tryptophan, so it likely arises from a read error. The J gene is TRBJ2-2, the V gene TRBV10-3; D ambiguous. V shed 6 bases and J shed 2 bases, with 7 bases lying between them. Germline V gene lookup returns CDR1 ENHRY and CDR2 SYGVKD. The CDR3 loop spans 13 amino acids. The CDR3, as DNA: TGTGCCATCAGGGACGGCAACACCGGGGAGCTGTTTTCT. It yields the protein CAIRDGNTGELFS.

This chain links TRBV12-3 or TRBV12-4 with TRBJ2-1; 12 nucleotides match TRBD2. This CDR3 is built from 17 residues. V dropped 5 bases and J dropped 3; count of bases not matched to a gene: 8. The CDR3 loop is CASSLASGLAGYNEQFF. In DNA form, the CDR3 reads TGTGCCAGCAGTCTCGCTTCGGGACTAGCGGGCTACAATGAGCAGTTCTTC.

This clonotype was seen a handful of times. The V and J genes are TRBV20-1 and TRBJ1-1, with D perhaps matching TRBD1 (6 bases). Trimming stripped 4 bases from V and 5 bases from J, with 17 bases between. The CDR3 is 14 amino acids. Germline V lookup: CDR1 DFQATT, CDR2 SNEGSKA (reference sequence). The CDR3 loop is CSATTGAGGTEAFF. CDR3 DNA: TGCAGTGCTACGACAGGTGCCGGTGGAACTGAAGCTTTCTTT.

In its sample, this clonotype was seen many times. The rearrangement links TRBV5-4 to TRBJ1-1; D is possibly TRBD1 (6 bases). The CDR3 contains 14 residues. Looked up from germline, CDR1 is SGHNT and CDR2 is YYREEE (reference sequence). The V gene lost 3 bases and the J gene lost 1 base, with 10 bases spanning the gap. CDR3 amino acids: CASSWMGANTEAFF. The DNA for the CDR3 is TGTGCCAGCAGCTGGATGGGGGCGAACACTGAAGCTTTCTTT.

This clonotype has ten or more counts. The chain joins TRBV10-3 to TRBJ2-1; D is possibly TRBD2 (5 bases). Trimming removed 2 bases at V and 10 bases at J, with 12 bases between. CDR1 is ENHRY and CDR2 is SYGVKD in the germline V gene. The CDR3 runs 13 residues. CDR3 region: CAISEILEGEQFF. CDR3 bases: TGTGCCATCAGTGAGATCCTAGAGGGAGAGCAGTTCTTC.